This T cell receptor beta chain originates from a study of blood T cell repertoires in COVID-19. Across the whole study: The study drew acute and convalescent COVID-19 samples from the United States, Italy and Spain.

Those who participated ranged in age from about 18 to 95 years and resided in approximately 26 US areas. Clinical history reported by participants formed the basis on which cohorts were assigned. Under the authors' procedure: The authors estimated nucleated cell counts from reference gene primer amplification. The data were produced by immunoSEQ multiplex PCR, yet TCRdb's version contains in-frame clones alone and is incomplete. V and J calls and clone size are those listed in that table; D and trimming were worked out from the DNA. The sample shows a few hundred thousand clones, 80% to 90% of them seen only once. The CDR3 contains 11 residues.

Sequenced: PBMCs or T cells enriched from blood (not recorded which). The chain uses TRBV21-1 and TRBJ1-6; the table's D call of TRBD1 was not tested on the DNA. TRBV21-1 is annotated as a pseudogene. This sequence was found in a woman between 25 and 40 years old who had recovered from COVID-19. CDR3 nucleotides: TGTGCCAGCAGCAACGGGGACACCCTCCACTTT. As protein: CASSNGDTLHF.